These 21 T cell receptor beta chains were all obtained from the same sample, sequenced in a study of T-cell memory formation after mild COVID-19. TCRdb recomputed calls from the 5' RACE reads with MiXCR, one row per CDR3 protein. The repertoire holds hundreds of thousands of distinct CDR3 sequences, about 23% seen once, with 9.5% to 15% in the top ten. The sample was PBMCs or a T cell subset sorted from them (not recorded which). These receptors all come from an adult woman who had mild COVID-19 (a few samples of this study predate the infection). Cell type and time point are not known.

This clonotype was picked up a small number of times. V gene TRBV27 combines with J gene TRBJ2-7, with 11 bases identical to TRBD2. The V and J ends lost 2 bases and 4 bases, in that order; junction bases with no gene match: 1. Germline V gene lookup returns CDR1 MNHEY and CDR2 SMNVEV (reference sequence). The CDR3 totals 14 residues. The CDR3 reads CASSLLAGGYEQYF. CDR3 bases: TGTGCCAGCAGTTTACTAGCGGGAGGTTACGAGCAGTACTTC.

Comments on this clonotype: The junction differs from germline at one of its ends, possibly a read error. This rearrangement joins TRBV7-7 to TRBJ2-1, with D perhaps matching TRBD1 or TRBD2 (5 bases each). This CDR3 has 19 residues. Per germline, CDR1 SSHAT and CDR2 FNYEAQ (reference sequence). The CDR3 DNA reads TGTGCTAGCAGCCCCGGGGCTTCCCAGAGGGTTTCTGATTACAATGAGCAGTTCTTC. Protein sequence: CASSPGASQRVSDYNEQFF.

The J gene is TRBJ2-3, the V gene TRBV7-3; 9 bases are a match to TRBD1. J lost 4 bases, V lost 0 bases, and 8 bases had no gene match. Germline CDR1 and CDR2: SGHTA and FQGTGA. This CDR3 comprises 17 residues. CDR3 in DNA: TGTGCCAGCAGCTTAACCGGGACAGGGCTATTACCAGATACGCAGTATTTT. Amino acids: CASSLTGTGLLPDTQYF.

The chain couples TRBV6-6 to TRBJ2-1; maybe TRBD2 (6 bases). Germline V lookup: CDR1 MNHNY, CDR2 SVGAGI (reference sequence). The CDR3 runs 18 residues. Trimming left V 3 bases short and J 0 bases short, with 18 bases between. The CDR3 nucleotides are TGTGCCAGCAGTTATGGCCCAACTAGCCTCATCTCCTACAATGAGCAGTTCTTC. It encodes CASSYGPTSLISYNEQFF.

This clonotype has more than one count but fewer than ten. The chain links TRBV7-2 to TRBJ2-1; D possibly uses TRBD1 or TRBD2 (5 bases each). Trimming took 0 bases from V and 1 from J, leaving 13 bases between them. The length of the CDR3 is 17 residues. Germline CDR1 SGHTA, CDR2 FQGNSA. CDR3 nucleotide sequence: TGTGCCAGCAGCTTAGCTTTCGGGGCGCTATCCTACAATGAGCAGTTCTTC. Its translation is CASSLAFGALSYNEQFF.

With regard to this clonotype: Sequence at one end of the junction differs from germline and may be a read error. V is TRBV28 and J is TRBJ2-1, with 9 bases lining up with TRBD2. The length of the CDR3 is 14 residues. Germline loops: CDR1 MDHEN, CDR2 SYDVKM. DNA of the CDR3: TGTGCCAGCAGTCAGCCGGGACTAGCTAATGAGAAGTTCTTC. Its translation is CASSQPGLANEKFF.

The chain joins TRBV7-2 to TRBJ1-2; 12 positions match TRBD1. Germline CDR1 reads SGHTA; CDR2 reads FQGNSA. This CDR3 comprises 15 residues. V lost 5 bases and J lost 4; bases outside the gene matches: 5. The CDR3 protein is CASSLRDRGLYGYTF. DNA of the CDR3: TGTGCCAGCAGCCTACGGGACAGGGGGCTCTATGGCTACACCTTC.

In this sample, this clonotype turned up once. The chain carries TRBV4-3 and TRBJ2-1, with 8 bases fitting TRBD2. J lost 8 bases, V lost 1 base, and 7 bases had no gene match. The germline CDR1 and CDR2 sequences are LGHNA and YSLEER. The CDR3 is 15 residues long. The CDR3 DNA reads TGCGCCAGCAGCCAAGGCCACGGGAGGGCGGATGAGCAGTTCTTC. Translating it yields CASSQGHGRADEQFF.

Regarding this clonotype: At one boundary the junction diverges from the germline segment, which might be a read error. The chain has TRBV7-7 and TRBJ2-2; no clear D. CDR3 size: 13 residues. In germline, CDR1 is SSHAT, CDR2 FNYEAQ (reference sequence). The DNA of the CDR3 is TGTGCTAGCAGCTCAGTAGGCTCCGGGGAGCTGTTTTTT. Translation gives CASSSVGSGELFF.

Ten or more counts support this clonotype. V is TRBV5-1 and J is TRBJ2-5; 13 bases map to TRBD2. The CDR3 has 16 amino acids. Germline CDR1 is SGHRS and CDR2 is YFSETQ. With V trimmed by 4 bases and J by 0 bases, 3 bases remained unmatched. The chain's CDR3 is CASSPGLAGDQETQYF. The DNA for the CDR3 is TGCGCCAGCAGCCCTGGACTAGCGGGGGACCAAGAGACCCAGTACTTC.

This clonotype came up a few times. The chain links TRBV15 to TRBJ2-5; D possibly corresponds to TRBD1 (5 bases). Trimming removed 0 bases at V and 2 bases at J, with 13 bases between. Germline-derived CDR1 and CDR2 are LNHNV and YYDKDF (reference sequence). The CDR3 is 16 residues long. CDR3 amino acids: CATSRDSGNPQETQYF. The CDR3, as DNA: TGTGCCACCAGCAGAGATTCAGGGAACCCACAAGAGACCCAGTACTTC.

The chain has TRBV21-1 and TRBJ2-7; the DNA was not used to check the table's D call, TRBD1. TRBV21-1 is reported as a pseudogene. The CDR3 runs 15 residues. This chain's CDR3 is CASSKPWTETYEQYF. CDR3 in DNA: TGTGCCAGCAGCAAACCCTGGACAGAAACCTACGAGCAGTACTTC.

The chain recombines TRBV5-1 with TRBJ2-3; D gene ambiguous. This CDR3 is built from 14 residues. V was shortened by 0 bases and J by 2 bases, with 7 bases between the two germline ends. The V gene's germline CDR1 is SGHRS and CDR2 YFSETQ. The CDR3 here is CASSLAQITDTQYF. In DNA, the CDR3 is TGCGCCAGCAGCTTGGCCCAGATCACAGATACGCAGTATTTT.

The V call is TRBV7-3, the J call TRBJ2-1, with TRBD2 identical over 8 bases. The J segment lost 1 base and the V segment lost 1 base, leaving 6 bases of the junction unmatched. The CDR3 length is 17 residues. The V gene's germline CDR1 is SGHTA and CDR2 FQGTGA. DNA for the CDR3: TGTGCCAGCAGCTTAATGTATCGCGGGGGGTCCTACAATGAGCAGTTCTTC. This codes for CASSLMYRGGSYNEQFF. Variable domain in full (rest from reference TRBV7-3 and TRBJ2-1): GAGVSQTPSNKVTEKGKYVELRCDPISGHTALYWYRQSLGQGPEFLIYFQGTGAADDSGLPNDRFFAVRPEGSVSTLKIQRTERGDSAVYLCASSLMYRGGSYNEQFFGPGTRLTVL.

The chain joins TRBV7-6 to TRBJ2-7; 9 bases are shared with TRBD1. CDR3 length: 16 amino acids. V lost 0 bases and J lost 3; bases outside the gene matches: 6. CDR1 is SGHVS, CDR2 FNYEAQ, per germline. The CDR3 here is CASSLAGGQGDYEQYF. The CDR3 nucleotides read TGTGCCAGCAGCTTAGCGGGGGGACAGGGTGACTACGAGCAGTACTTC.

There are a few counts of this clonotype. The chain is built from TRBV12-3 or TRBV12-4 and TRBJ2-1, with TRBD1 matching 7 bases. The CDR3 length is 18 residues. With V trimmed by 7 bases and J by 7 bases, 22 bases remained unmatched. The CDR3 here is CASTPQLRLRQGMNEQFF. The CDR3 DNA sequence: TGTGCCAGCACCCCCCAACTTCGACTTCGACAGGGAATGAATGAGCAGTTCTTC.

This chain links TRBV6-6 with TRBJ1-1, with D uncertain. Trimming left V 4 bases short and J 0 bases short, with 12 bases between. Germline V CDR1 and CDR2: MNHNY, SVGAGI (reference sequence). CDR3 length: 15 amino acids. The CDR3 bases are TGTGCCAGCAGTTTATCAGGCAGTATGAACACTGAAGCTTTCTTT. Protein product: CASSLSGSMNTEAFF.

The gene calls are TRBV23-1 and TRBJ2-5; 9 bases align to TRBD1. TRBV23-1 qualifies as an ORF whose function is uncertain. CDR3 length: 14 amino acids. Unmatched junction bases numbered 2, after V lost 3 bases and J lost 3 bases. CDR3 in DNA: TGCGCCAGCAGTCAGGGGGACAGGGAAGAGACCCAGTACTTC. It codes for CASSQGDREETQYF.

The CDR3 bases are TGTGCCAGCAACCCCGCTGGAGGCACAGATACGCAGTATTTT. It encodes CASNPAGGTDTQYF. This sequence joins TRBV9 and TRBJ2-3; D remains ambiguous. Trimming removed 6 bases at V and 1 base at J, with 12 bases between. Germline CDR1 reads SGDLS; CDR2 reads YYNGEE. This CDR3 has 14 amino acids.

In its sample, this clonotype was seen a few times. The chain is built from TRBV5-1 and TRBJ2-2; 10 bases agree with TRBD2. The V gene's germline CDR1 is SGHRS and CDR2 YFSETQ. The CDR3 length is 15 residues. Trimming at V came to 1 base and at J to 7 bases, leaving 4 bases not matched to a gene. In DNA form, the CDR3 reads TGCGCCAGCAGCTTGACTAGCGGGACGAACGGGGAGCTGTTTTTT. It encodes CASSLTSGTNGELFF.

This clonotype appeared a few times. For the CDR3, the DNA is TGTGCCAGCAGCTTGGAGCCGGGGGGGTCCTACAATGAGCAGTTCTTC. Protein product: CASSLEPGGSYNEQFF. The rearrangement joins TRBV5-6 to TRBJ2-1; 8 bases fit TRBD2. Germline assignment: CDR1 SGHDT and CDR2 YYEEEE. V trimming: 0 bases; J trimming: 1 base; junction bases outside the gene matches: 3. The CDR3 consists of 16 residues.